The rows below give T cell receptor beta chains drawn from one sample of a study of beta chain features in type 1 diabetes. Sequenced by immunoSEQ multiplex PCR; TCRdb stores in-frame clones only, minus some. The sample carries about 700,000 clones, 13% recorded once. The sequencing sample was made of naive CD4+ T cells from blood. These receptors all stem from a young man with type 1 diabetes. Both conserved end residues are part of each CDR3. The D gene is left open where the match is weak. Clone size is given for some rows only: seen once, a few or many times, or a class if the clone is expanded.

v_call: TRBV5-4; d_call: TRBD1; clone_size: .; j_call: TRBJ1-1; cdr3_nt: TGTGCCAGCAGTCACGGGACAGCGATGAACACTGAAGCTTTCTTT; cdr3_aa: CASSHGTAMNTEAFF
v_call: TRBV6-5; d_call: TRBD2; clone_size: .; j_call: TRBJ2-4; cdr3_nt: TGTGCCAGCAGTCAATTGGGACTAGCGAACATTCAGTACTTC; cdr3_aa: CASSQLGLANIQYF
v_call: TRBV5-6; d_call: .; clone_size: .; j_call: TRBJ2-7; cdr3_nt: TGTGCCAGCGGGACCTACGAGCAGTACTTC; cdr3_aa: CASGTYEQYF
v_call: TRBV25-1; d_call: .; clone_size: few; j_call: TRBJ1-1; cdr3_nt: TGTGCCAGCAGTGAATTGGGGACCGAGCGGACTGAAGCTTTCTTT; cdr3_aa: CASSELGTERTEAFF
v_call: TRBV6-6; d_call: .; clone_size: .; j_call: TRBJ1-2; cdr3_nt: TGTGCCAGCAGTTACTCATCCGACCCCACGGGGTATGGCTACACCTTC; cdr3_aa: CASSYSSDPTGYGYTF
v_call: TRBV6-1; d_call: .; clone_size: .; j_call: TRBJ2-7; cdr3_nt: TGTGCCAGCGTTGTAGGGCACGAGCAGTACTTC; cdr3_aa: CASVVGHEQYF
v_call: TRBV29-1; d_call: .; clone_size: few; j_call: TRBJ2-3; cdr3_nt: TGCAGCGTTGAAGGAGGCCCGACGGGAACGTACACAGATACGCAGTATTTT; cdr3_aa: CSVEGGPTGTYTDTQYF
v_call: TRBV7-9; d_call: .; clone_size: .; j_call: TRBJ1-1; cdr3_nt: TGTGCCAGCAGCATAGGGGTCACTGAAGCTTTCTTT; cdr3_aa: CASSIGVTEAFF
v_call: TRBV18; d_call: .; clone_size: .; j_call: TRBJ1-2; cdr3_nt: TGTGCCAGCTCACCTCGACAGGAGATCTATGGCTACACCTTC; cdr3_aa: CASSPRQEIYGYTF
v_call: TRBV18; d_call: .; clone_size: .; j_call: TRBJ1-1; cdr3_nt: TGTGCCAGCTCACCACAAGAAAGGGGCTGGGACACTGAAGCTTTCTTT; cdr3_aa: CASSPQERGWDTEAFF
v_call: TRBV5-1; d_call: .; clone_size: few; j_call: TRBJ2-1; cdr3_nt: TGCGCCAGCAGCTTGGCACAGAACTACAATGAGCAGTTCTTC; cdr3_aa: CASSLAQNYNEQFF
v_call: TRBV18; d_call: TRBD1; clone_size: few; j_call: TRBJ2-7; cdr3_nt: TGTGCCAGCTCACCCCGACAGGGAAGAGCCTACGAGCAGTACTTC; cdr3_aa: CASSPRQGRAYEQYF
v_call: TRBV30; d_call: .; clone_size: .; j_call: TRBJ1-6; cdr3_nt: TGTGCCTGGGGCAGGGATTCACCCCTCCACTTT; cdr3_aa: CAWGRDSPLHF
v_call: TRBV30; d_call: TRBD1; clone_size: few; j_call: TRBJ2-1; cdr3_nt: TGTGCCTGGAGTGCCGGGACAGGAGCCTCATACAATGAGCAGTTCTTC; cdr3_aa: CAWSAGTGASYNEQFF
v_call: TRBV28; d_call: .; clone_size: .; j_call: TRBJ2-2; cdr3_nt: TGTGCCATCAACGGCCCGGGGACTCACACCGGGGAGCTGTTTTTT; cdr3_aa: CAINGPGTHTGELFF
v_call: TRBV1; d_call: .; clone_size: few; j_call: TRBJ2-5; cdr3_nt: TGCACCAGCAGCCAAGAGGCGGACTGGCAAGAGACCCAGTACTTC; cdr3_aa: CTSSQEADWQETQYF
v_call: TRBV25-1; d_call: .; clone_size: .; j_call: TRBJ1-1; cdr3_nt: TGTGCCAGCAGTGAGTGGGGGACGGCGAACACTGAAGCTTTCTTT; cdr3_aa: CASSEWGTANTEAFF
v_call: TRBV7-9; d_call: .; clone_size: few; j_call: TRBJ2-6; cdr3_nt: TGTGCCAGCAGCTTAGACAGGGTCTGGGCCAACGTCCTGACTTTC; cdr3_aa: CASSLDRVWANVLTF
v_call: TRBV11-2; d_call: TRBD1; clone_size: .; j_call: TRBJ2-5; cdr3_nt: TGTGCCAGCAACCCGACAGGGGTTGGCGAGACCCAGTACTTC; cdr3_aa: CASNPTGVGETQYF
v_call: TRBV29-1; d_call: .; clone_size: few; j_call: TRBJ1-2; cdr3_nt: TGCAGCGTTGAACGGTCGGGTTTTAACTATGGCTACACCTTC; cdr3_aa: CSVERSGFNYGYTF
v_call: TRBV5-1; d_call: TRBD1; clone_size: .; j_call: TRBJ2-1; cdr3_nt: TGCGCCAGCAGCCCCGGACAGGGACCGTACAATGAGCAGTTCTTC; cdr3_aa: CASSPGQGPYNEQFF
v_call: TRBV2; d_call: .; clone_size: .; j_call: TRBJ1-2; cdr3_nt: TGTGCCAGCAGTGAGACAGAGGGGGGCTACACCTTC; cdr3_aa: CASSETEGGYTF
v_call: TRBV30; d_call: .; clone_size: .; j_call: TRBJ1-2; cdr3_nt: TGTGCCTGGAGTGTACGAGGGACGGCGAACTATGGCTACACCTTC; cdr3_aa: CAWSVRGTANYGYTF
v_call: TRBV9; d_call: TRBD2; clone_size: few; j_call: TRBJ2-5; cdr3_nt: TGTGCCAGCAGCGTTGCGGGGGGTCAAGAGACCCAGTACTTC; cdr3_aa: CASSVAGGQETQYF
v_call: TRBV7-9; d_call: TRBD1; clone_size: few; j_call: TRBJ2-7; cdr3_nt: TGTGCCAGCAGCCCGACGGACAGGGGGCTTAACGAGCAGTACTTC; cdr3_aa: CASSPTDRGLNEQYF
v_call: TRBV15; d_call: .; clone_size: .; j_call: TRBJ2-5; cdr3_nt: TGTGCCACCAGCAGACCGCCGCAGGCCTCTACACAAGAGACCCAGTACTTC; cdr3_aa: CATSRPPQASTQETQYF
v_call: TRBV10-3; d_call: .; clone_size: few; j_call: TRBJ2-1; cdr3_nt: TGTGCCATCAGTGAGGACCCGGGCGATGAGCAGTTCTTC; cdr3_aa: CAISEDPGDEQFF
v_call: TRBV7-3; d_call: .; clone_size: few; j_call: TRBJ2-5; cdr3_nt: TGTGCCAGCAGTCCAATTGAGACCCAGTACTTC; cdr3_aa: CASSPIETQYF
v_call: TRBV6-5; d_call: .; clone_size: few; j_call: TRBJ2-5; cdr3_nt: TGTGCCAGCAGTTACGGGCCCTTCCAAGAGACCCAGTACTTC; cdr3_aa: CASSYGPFQETQYF
v_call: TRBV25-1; d_call: .; clone_size: .; j_call: TRBJ2-7; cdr3_nt: TGTGCCAGCAGTGAGGGTGGCCCCTACGAGCAGTACTTC; cdr3_aa: CASSEGGPYEQYF
v_call: TRBV5-1; d_call: .; clone_size: .; j_call: TRBJ2-1; cdr3_nt: TGCGCCAGCAGCCTCACATCGAGCTCCTACAATGAGCAGTTCTTC; cdr3_aa: CASSLTSSSYNEQFF
v_call: TRBV30; d_call: TRBD1; clone_size: .; j_call: TRBJ1-1; cdr3_nt: TGTGCCTGGGCGGGGACAGTGAACACTGAAGCTTTCTTT; cdr3_aa: CAWAGTVNTEAFF
v_call: TRBV6-1; d_call: .; clone_size: .; j_call: TRBJ1-1; cdr3_nt: TGTGCCAGCAGTGAACAGCCGGCCACTGAAGCTTTCTTT; cdr3_aa: CASSEQPATEAFF
v_call: TRBV30; d_call: TRBD2; clone_size: few; j_call: TRBJ2-7; cdr3_nt: TGTGCCTGGAGCGGGATGGCGGGGGGGTTCTACGAGCAGTACTTC; cdr3_aa: CAWSGMAGGFYEQYF
v_call: TRBV2; d_call: .; clone_size: few; j_call: TRBJ2-2; cdr3_nt: TGTGCCAGCAGTCGGACGGTGAACACCGGGGAGCTGTTTTTT; cdr3_aa: CASSRTVNTGELFF
v_call: TRBV5-4; d_call: TRBD1; clone_size: few; j_call: TRBJ1-5; cdr3_nt: TGTGCCAGCAGCCCGGGTCCCCAGGGGGCCGGTCAGCCCCAGCATTTT; cdr3_aa: CASSPGPQGAGQPQHF
v_call: TRBV19; d_call: TRBD2; clone_size: .; j_call: TRBJ2-1; cdr3_nt: TGTGCCAGTAGCGAAAGCGGGGGGGCAAGCAATGAGCAGTTCTTC; cdr3_aa: CASSESGGASNEQFF
v_call: TRBV6-1; d_call: TRBD1; clone_size: .; j_call: TRBJ1-4; cdr3_nt: TGTGCCAGCAGTTCAGGGGGGAGTGGCGAAAAACTGTTTTTT; cdr3_aa: CASSSGGSGEKLFF
v_call: TRBV6-5; d_call: .; clone_size: .; j_call: TRBJ1-6; cdr3_nt: TGTGCCAGCAGTTACTCCTTTACAAGGGGCGATTCACCCCTCCACTTT; cdr3_aa: CASSYSFTRGDSPLHF
v_call: TRBV9; d_call: TRBD1; clone_size: .; j_call: TRBJ1-2; cdr3_nt: TGTGCCAGCAGCGTAGGGGGACAGGGCGGAGGCTACACCTTC; cdr3_aa: CASSVGGQGGGYTF
v_call: TRBV9; d_call: TRBD1; clone_size: .; j_call: TRBJ2-3; cdr3_nt: TGTGCCAGCAGCGTAGGACAGGGAATAGCAGATACGCAGTATTTT; cdr3_aa: CASSVGQGIADTQYF
v_call: TRBV10-1; d_call: .; clone_size: few; j_call: TRBJ2-6; cdr3_nt: TGCGCCAGCAGTGAATCGGGAAGCTCTGGGGCCAACGTCCTGACTTTC; cdr3_aa: CASSESGSSGANVLTF